This T cell receptor (beta chain) was sequenced in a study of blood T cell repertoires in COVID-19. In the study overall: Sites in the United States, Italy and Spain provided acute and convalescent COVID-19 samples. Sources were T cells, B-cell-depleted T cells, or PBMCs; the material itself was cDNA or gDNA.

Original processing methods: Using reference gene primer amplification, nucleated cell counts were estimated. This table comes from immunoSEQ multiplex PCR, and its TCRdb copy is limited to in-frame clones, with some not included. Clone size and V and J calls were adopted from that table, with D and trimming inferred from the DNA. The sample holds fewer than 200,000 clones, roughly 71% seen once. The V gene end was trimmed by 3 bases and the J gene end by 3 bases; junction bases not matched to a gene: 8. In germline, CDR1 is MDHEN, CDR2 SYDVKM. The CDR3 is 16 residues long. V and J are TRBV28 and TRBJ2-1; 7 nucleotides agree with TRBD2. The sequence was collected from a woman older than 75 with acute or convalescent COVID-19. The source material was peripheral blood. CDR3 nucleotide sequence: TGTGCCAGCAGTTTCTCGGGGGGAAGCCTCTACAATGAGCAGTTCTTC. As protein: CASSFSGGSLYNEQFF.